This T cell receptor (beta chain) appears in the sequencing data of a study of blood T cell repertoires in COVID-19. Germline V CDR1 and CDR2: SGHTA, FQGTGA. V shed 3 bases and J shed 4 bases, with 9 bases lying between them. CDR3 length: 14 amino acids. The table came from immunoSEQ multiplex PCR; TCRdb's copy has only in-frame clones and leaves some out. The repertoire includes a few hundred thousand clones, roughly 88% of them detected once, and roughly 1.6% sits in the top ten. V gene TRBV7-3 combines with J gene TRBJ2-2, with unresolved D. The sequencing sample was made of peripheral blood. This clonotype originated in a woman in her fifties or sixties with acute or convalescent COVID-19. CDR3 residues: CASSFQTGTGELFF. For the CDR3, the DNA is TGTGCCAGCAGCTTCCAGACTGGCACCGGGGAGCTGTTTTTT.